This is a list of T cell receptor beta chains from one sample in a study of cytomegalovirus exposure and HLA in healthy donors. The assay was immunoSEQ multiplex PCR, and TCRdb's table has in-frame clones only and misses some. Counted here are about 350,000 clones, roughly 87% occurring once; the ten biggest clones make up roughly 1.1%. The sequencing sample was made of PBMCs. The source of these receptors is a woman aged 30 to 39 in good health and CMV-seropositive. Both conserved end residues are part of each CDR3. The order of the fields is D gene, V gene, clone size, J gene, CDR3 protein, CDR3 DNA. D genes are given only for firm matches. Some rows have no size entry. The others give once, few or many, or a class for an expanded clone.

d_gene: NA
v_gene: TRBV5-6
abundance: once
j_gene: TRBJ2-1
CDR3aa: CASSLAQGIYNEQFF
CDR3nt: TGTGCCAGCAGCTTGGCCCAGGGGATATACAATGAGCAGTTCTTC

d_gene: NA
v_gene: TRBV5-5
abundance: NA
j_gene: TRBJ2-7
CDR3aa: CASSLLSRGLGQAYEQYF
CDR3nt: TGTGCCAGCAGCTTGTTATCTCGGGGGTTAGGACAGGCCTACGAGCAGTACTTC

d_gene: NA
v_gene: TRBV28
abundance: NA
j_gene: TRBJ2-7
CDR3aa: CASSWGVSSYEQYF
CDR3nt: TGTGCCAGCAGTTGGGGAGTGAGCTCCTACGAGCAGTACTTC

d_gene: NA
v_gene: TRBV28
abundance: NA
j_gene: TRBJ1-1
CDR3aa: CASSPGSTMNTEAFF
CDR3nt: TGTGCCAGCAGTCCGGGTTCCACGATGAACACTGAAGCTTTCTTT

d_gene: NA
v_gene: TRBV19
abundance: NA
j_gene: TRBJ1-1
CDR3aa: CASSLLGVRTEAFF
CDR3nt: TGTGCCAGTAGTCTTCTTGGCGTGAGAACTGAAGCTTTCTTT

d_gene: NA
v_gene: TRBV6-5
abundance: once
j_gene: TRBJ1-4
CDR3aa: CASSYRRTNEKLFF
CDR3nt: TGTGCCAGCAGTTACCGGAGGACTAATGAAAAACTGTTTTTT

d_gene: NA
v_gene: TRBV28
abundance: NA
j_gene: TRBJ2-3
CDR3aa: CASKGGGKDTQYF
CDR3nt: TGTGCCAGCAAGGGCGGTGGAAAAGATACGCAGTATTTT

d_gene: NA
v_gene: TRBV27
abundance: NA
j_gene: TRBJ1-1
CDR3aa: CASKRNTEAFF
CDR3nt: TGTGCCAGCAAGAGGAACACTGAAGCTTTCTTT

d_gene: TRBD1
v_gene: TRBV20-1
abundance: NA
j_gene: TRBJ1-4
CDR3aa: CSARDPDRLFF
CDR3nt: TGCAGTGCTAGAGATCCGGACAGGCTGTTTTTT

d_gene: TRBD2
v_gene: TRBV7-9
abundance: NA
j_gene: TRBJ2-7
CDR3aa: CASSLEILGGSSYEQYF
CDR3nt: TGTGCCAGCAGCTTAGAGATTCTAGGCGGGAGCTCCTACGAGCAGTACTTC

d_gene: NA
v_gene: TRBV11-2
abundance: NA
j_gene: TRBJ1-2
CDR3aa: CASSLVSRSGGYTF
CDR3nt: TGTGCCAGCAGCTTAGTGAGCAGGTCTGGCGGCTACACCTTC

d_gene: NA
v_gene: TRBV2
abundance: NA
j_gene: TRBJ2-7
CDR3aa: CASRGTYYEQYF
CDR3nt: TGTGCCAGCCGTGGGACTTACTACGAGCAGTACTTC

d_gene: TRBD2
v_gene: TRBV4-1
abundance: NA
j_gene: TRBJ2-1
CDR3aa: CASSVGLAGRRRTYNEQFF
CDR3nt: TGCGCCAGCAGCGTAGGACTAGCGGGAAGGAGGCGTACATACAATGAGCAGTTCTTC

d_gene: NA
v_gene: TRBV5-6
abundance: NA
j_gene: TRBJ2-7
CDR3aa: CASSLAPGTLRNEQYF
CDR3nt: TGTGCCAGCAGCTTGGCCCCCGGGACCCTCAGGAACGAGCAGTACTTC

d_gene: TRBD1
v_gene: TRBV6-1
abundance: NA
j_gene: TRBJ2-7
CDR3aa: CASSEGGGWVEQYF
CDR3nt: TGTGCCAGCAGTGAAGGAGGGGGCTGGGTCGAGCAGTACTTC

d_gene: NA
v_gene: TRBV4-3
abundance: NA
j_gene: TRBJ1-5
CDR3aa: CASSQDSAGQPQHF
CDR3nt: TGCGCCAGCAGCCAAGATTCGGCGGGTCAGCCCCAGCATTTT

d_gene: NA
v_gene: TRBV27
abundance: NA
j_gene: TRBJ2-3
CDR3aa: CASNEGDTQYF
CDR3nt: TGTGCCAGCAACGAGGGGGATACGCAGTATTTT

d_gene: TRBD1
v_gene: TRBV5-1
abundance: few
j_gene: TRBJ1-2
CDR3aa: CASSGGQADYGYTF
CDR3nt: TGCGCCAGCAGCGGGGGACAGGCGGACTATGGCTACACCTTC

d_gene: TRBD2
v_gene: TRBV5-1
abundance: NA
j_gene: TRBJ2-1
CDR3aa: CASSDLAGSYNEQFF
CDR3nt: TGCGCCAGCAGTGACTTAGCGGGTTCCTACAATGAGCAGTTCTTC

d_gene: TRBD1
v_gene: TRBV7-3
abundance: NA
j_gene: TRBJ2-2
CDR3aa: CASSPGQGRVGELFF
CDR3nt: TGTGCCAGCAGCCCTGGACAGGGGAGGGTCGGGGAGCTGTTTTTT

d_gene: TRBD2
v_gene: TRBV28
abundance: NA
j_gene: TRBJ2-7
CDR3aa: CASSGSGTSYEQYF
CDR3nt: TGTGCCAGCAGTGGGAGCGGGACCTCCTACGAGCAGTACTTC

d_gene: TRBD1
v_gene: TRBV27
abundance: NA
j_gene: TRBJ2-7
CDR3aa: CASSDRGPYEQYF
CDR3nt: TGTGCCAGCAGCGACAGGGGACCCTACGAGCAGTACTTC

d_gene: NA
v_gene: TRBV4-3
abundance: NA
j_gene: TRBJ2-7
CDR3aa: CASSQVPTGRYEQYF
CDR3nt: TGCGCCAGCAGCCAAGTACCAACGGGAAGGTACGAGCAGTACTTC

d_gene: NA
v_gene: TRBV27
abundance: NA
j_gene: TRBJ1-4
CDR3aa: CASSLYPGGAEKLFF
CDR3nt: TGTGCCAGCAGTTTATATCCGGGGGGGGCTGAAAAACTGTTTTTT

d_gene: TRBD2
v_gene: TRBV7-9
abundance: NA
j_gene: TRBJ2-7
CDR3aa: CASSSGLGLFYEQYF
CDR3nt: TGTGCCAGCAGCTCTGGACTAGGGTTATTCTACGAGCAGTACTTC

d_gene: NA
v_gene: TRBV30
abundance: once
j_gene: TRBJ2-5
CDR3aa: CASNRVFQETQYF
CDR3nt: TGTGCCTCCAATCGGGTGTTCCAAGAGACCCAGTACTTC

d_gene: TRBD1
v_gene: TRBV5-4
abundance: NA
j_gene: TRBJ1-6
CDR3aa: CASSATGGNNSPLHF
CDR3nt: TGTGCCAGCAGCGCGACAGGGGGAAATAATTCACCCCTCCACTTT

d_gene: TRBD1
v_gene: TRBV7-2
abundance: NA
j_gene: TRBJ2-7
CDR3aa: CASSITGTGGEQYF
CDR3nt: TGTGCCAGCAGCATAACCGGGACAGGGGGCGAGCAGTACTTC

d_gene: NA
v_gene: TRBV5-6
abundance: NA
j_gene: TRBJ1-5
CDR3aa: CASSLRNRPNQPQHF
CDR3nt: TGTGCCAGCAGCTTAAGAAACAGGCCTAATCAGCCCCAGCATTTT

d_gene: NA
v_gene: TRBV9
abundance: NA
j_gene: TRBJ1-2
CDR3aa: CASSVATDYGYTF
CDR3nt: TGTGCCAGCAGCGTAGCTACAGACTATGGCTACACCTTC